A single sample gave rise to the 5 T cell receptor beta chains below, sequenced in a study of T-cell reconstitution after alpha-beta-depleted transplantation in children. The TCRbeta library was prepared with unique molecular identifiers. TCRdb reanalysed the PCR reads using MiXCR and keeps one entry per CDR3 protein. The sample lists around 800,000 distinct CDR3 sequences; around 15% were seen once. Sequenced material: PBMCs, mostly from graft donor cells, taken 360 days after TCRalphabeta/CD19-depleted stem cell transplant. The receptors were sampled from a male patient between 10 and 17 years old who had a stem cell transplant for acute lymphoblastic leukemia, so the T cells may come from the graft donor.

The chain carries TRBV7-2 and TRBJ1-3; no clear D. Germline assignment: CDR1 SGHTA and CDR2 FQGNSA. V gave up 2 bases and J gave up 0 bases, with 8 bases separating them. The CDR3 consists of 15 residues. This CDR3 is CASSLPESSGNTIYF. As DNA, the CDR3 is TGTGCCAGCAGCTTACCGGAGAGCTCTGGAAACACCATATATTTT.

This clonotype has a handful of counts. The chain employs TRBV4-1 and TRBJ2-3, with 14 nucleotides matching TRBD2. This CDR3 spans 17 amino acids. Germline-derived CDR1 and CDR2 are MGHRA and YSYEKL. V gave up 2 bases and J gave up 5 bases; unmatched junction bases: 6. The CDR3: CASSQFGTSGGLDTQYF. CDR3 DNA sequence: TGCGCCAGCAGCCAATTCGGGACTAGCGGGGGCTTAGATACGCAGTATTTT.

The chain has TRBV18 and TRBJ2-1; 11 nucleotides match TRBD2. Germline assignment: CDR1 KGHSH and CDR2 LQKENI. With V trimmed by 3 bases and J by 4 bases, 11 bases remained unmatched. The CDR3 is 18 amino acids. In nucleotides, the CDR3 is TGTGCCAGCTCACCGCAGGGGCTAGCGGGAGGACAATACAATGAGCAGTTCTTC. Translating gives CASSPQGLAGGQYNEQFF.

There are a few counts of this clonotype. Written as DNA, the CDR3 is TGTGCCAGCAGCTCTCAGGGGTTTGGGGACATTCAGTACTTC. Encoded protein: CASSSQGFGDIQYF. J is TRBJ2-4 and V is TRBV13; TRBD1 might be the D (6 bases). This CDR3 is 14 amino acids long. The ends were cut back, 4 bases at V and 8 bases at J, with 15 bases in the middle. Germline V gene lookup returns CDR1 PRHDT and CDR2 FYEKMQ (reference sequence).

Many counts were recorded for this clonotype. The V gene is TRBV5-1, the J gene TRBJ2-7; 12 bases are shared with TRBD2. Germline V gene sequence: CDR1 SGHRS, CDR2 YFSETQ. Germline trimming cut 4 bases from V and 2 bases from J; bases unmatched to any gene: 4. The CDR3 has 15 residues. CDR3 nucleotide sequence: TGCGCCAGCAGCAACCTAGCGGGAGGGCCCTACGAGCAGTACTTC. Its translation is CASSNLAGGPYEQYF. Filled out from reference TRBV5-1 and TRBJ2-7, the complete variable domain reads KAGVTQTPRYLIKTRGQQVTLSCSPISGHRSVSWYQQTPGQGLQFLFEYFSETQRNKGNFPGRFSGRQFSNSRSEMNVSTLELGDSALYLCASSNLAGGPYEQYFGPGTRLTVT.